The source of this T cell receptor (beta chain) is a study of T cell changes during pregnancy in multiple sclerosis. The repertoire was sequenced with immunoSEQ multiplex PCR; TCRdb's copy has only in-frame clones and lacks some. This sample has about 51,000 clones, with around 90% found just once. Trimming took 3 bases from V and 6 from J; bases not matched to a gene: 4. Germline V gives CDR1 LNHDA, CDR2 SQIVND (reference sequence). CDR3 length: 14 residues. The J gene is TRBJ2-3, the V gene TRBV19; 9 nucleotides match TRBD1. The receptor was isolated from a female donor with multiple sclerosis, enrolled in a pregnancy study. The source material was CD8+ T cells from peripheral blood mononuclear cells, sampled in the second trimester of pregnancy. The CDR3 DNA reads TGTGCCAGTAGTATGGGACAGGGTCCGGATACGCAGTATTTT. This sequence encodes CASSMGQGPDTQYF.